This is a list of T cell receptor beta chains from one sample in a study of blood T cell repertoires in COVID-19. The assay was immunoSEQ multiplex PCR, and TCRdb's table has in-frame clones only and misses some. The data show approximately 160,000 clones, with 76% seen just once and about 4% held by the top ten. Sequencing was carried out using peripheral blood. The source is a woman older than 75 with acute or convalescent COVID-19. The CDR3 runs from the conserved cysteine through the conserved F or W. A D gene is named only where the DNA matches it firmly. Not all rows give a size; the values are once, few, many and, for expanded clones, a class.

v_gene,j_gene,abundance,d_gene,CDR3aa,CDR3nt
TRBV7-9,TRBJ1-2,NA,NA,CASSLLTRGSFYGYTF,TGTGCCAGCAGCTTATTAACCCGTGGCAGTTTTTATGGCTACACCTTC
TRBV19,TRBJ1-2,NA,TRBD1,CASSIGTGLLSGYTF,TGTGCCAGTAGTATAGGGACAGGGTTGCTTTCTGGCTACACCTTC
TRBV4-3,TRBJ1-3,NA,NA,CASSQDLYISGNTIYF,TGCGCCAGCAGCCAAGATCTATATATCTCTGGAAACACCATATATTTT
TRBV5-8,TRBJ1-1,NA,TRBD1,CASSLRGTGRTEAFF,TGTGCCAGCAGCTTGAGGGGGACAGGGAGAACTGAAGCTTTCTTT
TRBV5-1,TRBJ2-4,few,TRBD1,CASSLGQGLAKNIQYF,TGCGCCAGCAGCTTGGGACAGGGTTTAGCCAAAAACATTCAGTACTTC
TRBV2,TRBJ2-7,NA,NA,CASSYAGEQYF,TGTGCCAGCAGTTACGCGGGAGAGCAGTACTTC
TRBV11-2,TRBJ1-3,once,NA,CASSFPGGNTIYF,TGTGCCAGCAGCTTCCCAGGGGGAAACACCATATATTTT
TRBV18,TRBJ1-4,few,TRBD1,CASSPPGTGVHTNEKLFF,TGTGCCAGCTCACCACCCGGGACAGGGGTGCACACTAATGAAAAACTGTTTTTT
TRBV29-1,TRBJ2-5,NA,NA,CSAAREETQYF,TGCAGCGCCGCGCGGGAAGAGACCCAGTACTTC
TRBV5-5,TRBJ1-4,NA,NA,CASSSDGTPTNEKLFF,TGTGCCAGCAGCTCTGACGGGACTCCAACTAATGAAAAACTGTTTTTT
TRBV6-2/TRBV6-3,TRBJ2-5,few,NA,CASSPGEKETQYF,TGTGCCAGCAGCCCAGGGGAAAAAGAGACCCAGTACTTC
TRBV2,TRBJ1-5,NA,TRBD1,CASTEGQTQPQHF,TGTGCCAGCACCGAGGGACAGACTCAGCCCCAGCATTTT
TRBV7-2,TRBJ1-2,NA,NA,CASSLDRLGGYTF,TGTGCCAGCAGCTTAGACAGGCTGGGTGGCTACACCTTC
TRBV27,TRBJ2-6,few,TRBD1,CASSVRQGSGANVLTF,TGTGCCAGCAGTGTACGACAGGGCTCTGGGGCCAACGTCCTGACTTTC
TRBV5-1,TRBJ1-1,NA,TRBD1,CASSLVPTGALNTEAFF,TGCGCCAGCAGCTTGGTACCTACAGGGGCCCTGAACACTGAAGCTTTCTTT
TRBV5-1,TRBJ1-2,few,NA,CASSLVDNNYGYTF,TGCGCCAGCAGCTTGGTGGACAATAACTATGGCTACACCTTC
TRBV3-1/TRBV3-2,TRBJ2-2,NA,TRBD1,CARGTGQGAGELFF,TGTGCCCGCGGCACCGGACAGGGGGCCGGGGAGCTGTTTTTT
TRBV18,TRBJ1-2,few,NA,CASSPPTGEGLYGYTF,TGTGCCAGCTCACCACCTACCGGAGAGGGCCTGTATGGCTACACCTTC
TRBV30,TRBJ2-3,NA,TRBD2,CAWSVRLAGGDGRTDTQYF,TGTGCCTGGAGTGTCCGACTAGCGGGGGGGGACGGCCGCACAGATACGCAGTATTTT
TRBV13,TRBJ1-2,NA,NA,CASSLIEGRGYGYTF,TGTGCCAGCAGCTTGATCGAGGGGAGGGGCTATGGCTACACCTTC
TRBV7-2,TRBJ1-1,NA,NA,CASSLHGTSAVEAFF,TGTGCCAGCAGCTTGCATGGGACATCCGCCGTTGAAGCTTTCTTT
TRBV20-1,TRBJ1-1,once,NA,CSARGQSEAFF,TGCAGTGCCCGAGGACAGTCTGAAGCTTTCTTT
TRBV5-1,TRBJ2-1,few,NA,CASSPGTPSSYNEQFF,TGCGCCAGCAGCCCCGGGACTCCGAGCTCCTACAATGAGCAGTTCTTC
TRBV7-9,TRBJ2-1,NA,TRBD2,CASSLNSGGARQFF,TGTGCCAGCAGCTTGAACAGCGGGGGGGCCCGGCAGTTCTTC
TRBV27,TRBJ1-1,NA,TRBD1,CASRGQGAPTEAFF,TGTGCCAGCAGAGGACAGGGGGCGCCGACTGAAGCTTTCTTT
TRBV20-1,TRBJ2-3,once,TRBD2,CSDEDLRGEYF,TGCAGTGACGAAGATCTTCGGGGGGAGTATTTT
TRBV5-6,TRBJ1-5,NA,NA,CASSERGLRQPQHF,TGTGCCAGCAGCGAGAGGGGGTTGAGACAGCCCCAGCATTTT
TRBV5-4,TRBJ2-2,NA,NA,CASSLEDRNTGELFF,TGTGCCAGCAGCTTGGAGGACAGGAACACCGGGGAGCTGTTTTTT
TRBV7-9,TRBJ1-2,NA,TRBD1,CASSVNAGGASGYTF,TGTGCCAGCAGCGTCAATGCAGGGGGCGCGAGTGGCTACACCTTC
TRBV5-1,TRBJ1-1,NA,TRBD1,CASSEGQGMSGPEAFF,TGCGCCAGCAGCGAGGGACAGGGAATGTCGGGACCTGAAGCTTTCTTT
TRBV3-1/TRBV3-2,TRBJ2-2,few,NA,CASSYEGPGELFF,TGTGCCAGCAGTTATGAGGGTCCCGGGGAGCTGTTTTTT
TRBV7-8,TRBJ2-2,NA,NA,CASSHDTMNTGELFF,TGTGCCAGCAGCCACGACACCATGAACACCGGGGAGCTGTTTTTT
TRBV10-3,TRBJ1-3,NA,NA,CAISESGRTRNTIYF,TGTGCCATCAGTGAGTCTGGCAGAACCCGAAACACCATATATTTT
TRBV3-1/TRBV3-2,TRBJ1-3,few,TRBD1,CASSHPTGGNVAIYF,TGTGCCAGCAGCCATCCCACAGGGGGCAACGTCGCCATATATTTT
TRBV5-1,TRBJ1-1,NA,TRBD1,CASSLALQGTEAFF,TGCGCCAGCAGCTTGGCCTTACAGGGGACTGAAGCTTTCTTT
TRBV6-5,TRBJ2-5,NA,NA,CAISNSGGSSETQYF,TGTGCCATCTCGAATTCGGGGGGCTCGTCAGAGACCCAGTACTTC
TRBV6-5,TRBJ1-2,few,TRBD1,CASSYAGGSANYGYTF,TGTGCCAGCAGTTACGCAGGGGGCAGTGCTAACTATGGCTACACCTTC
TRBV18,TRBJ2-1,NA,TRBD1,CASSPGQGAGNEQFF,TGTGCCAGCTCACCCGGACAGGGGGCTGGGAATGAGCAGTTCTTC
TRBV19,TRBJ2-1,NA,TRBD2,CASKTKGTSGTLIGNEQFF,TGTGCCAGTAAAACCAAAGGGACTAGCGGGACCCTTATTGGCAATGAGCAGTTCTTC
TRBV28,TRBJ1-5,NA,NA,CASRWGGLWGNQPQHF,TGTGCCAGCAGATGGGGCGGCCTTTGGGGCAATCAGCCCCAGCATTTT
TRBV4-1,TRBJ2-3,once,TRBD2,CASSPLGSGGSGVDTQYF,TGCGCCAGCAGCCCCCTCGGGAGTGGCGGGAGCGGAGTAGATACGCAGTATTTT
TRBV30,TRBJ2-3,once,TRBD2,CAWSVPSGGRDTQYF,TGTGCCTGGAGTGTACCCTCCGGGGGGAGAGATACGCAGTATTTT
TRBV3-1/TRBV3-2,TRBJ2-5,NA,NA,CASSQTPRGFQTQYF,TGTGCCAGCAGCCAAACCCCACGGGGTTTTCAGACCCAGTACTTC
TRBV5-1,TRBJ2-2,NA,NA,CASSSRLLSNTGELFF,TGCGCCAGCAGCTCCAGGCTCCTATCGAACACCGGGGAGCTGTTTTTT